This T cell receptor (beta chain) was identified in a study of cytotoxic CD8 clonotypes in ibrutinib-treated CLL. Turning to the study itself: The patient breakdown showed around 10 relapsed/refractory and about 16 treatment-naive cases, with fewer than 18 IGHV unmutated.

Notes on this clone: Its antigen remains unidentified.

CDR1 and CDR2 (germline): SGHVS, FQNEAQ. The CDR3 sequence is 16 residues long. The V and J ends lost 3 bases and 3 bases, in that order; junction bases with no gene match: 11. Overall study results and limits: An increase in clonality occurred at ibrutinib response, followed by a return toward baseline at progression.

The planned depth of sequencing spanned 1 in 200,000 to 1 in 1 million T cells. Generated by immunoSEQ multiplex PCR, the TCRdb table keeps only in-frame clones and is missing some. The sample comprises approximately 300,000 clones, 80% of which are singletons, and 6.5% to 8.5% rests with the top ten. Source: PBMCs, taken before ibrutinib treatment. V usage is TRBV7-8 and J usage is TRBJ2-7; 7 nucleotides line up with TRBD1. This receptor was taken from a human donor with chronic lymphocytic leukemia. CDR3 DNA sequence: TGTGCCAGCAGCTTCTTCCGGGCAGGGGGACACTACGAGCAGTACTTC. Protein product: CASSFFRAGGHYEQYF.